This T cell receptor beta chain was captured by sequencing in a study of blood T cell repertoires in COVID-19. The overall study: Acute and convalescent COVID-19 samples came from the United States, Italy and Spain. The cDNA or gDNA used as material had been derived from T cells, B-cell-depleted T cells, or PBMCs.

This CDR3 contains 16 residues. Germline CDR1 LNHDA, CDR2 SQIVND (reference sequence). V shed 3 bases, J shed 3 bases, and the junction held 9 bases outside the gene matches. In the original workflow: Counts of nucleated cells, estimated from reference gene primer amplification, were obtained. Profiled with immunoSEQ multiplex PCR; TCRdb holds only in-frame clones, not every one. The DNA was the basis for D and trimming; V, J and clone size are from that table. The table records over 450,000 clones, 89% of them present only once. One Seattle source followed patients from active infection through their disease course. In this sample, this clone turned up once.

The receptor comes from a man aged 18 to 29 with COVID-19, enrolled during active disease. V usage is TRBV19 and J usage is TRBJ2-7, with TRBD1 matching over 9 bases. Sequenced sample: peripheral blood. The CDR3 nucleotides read TGTGCCAGTAGTATTTATGCCGGGACAGGGAACTACGAGCAGTACTTC. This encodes CASSIYAGTGNYEQYF.